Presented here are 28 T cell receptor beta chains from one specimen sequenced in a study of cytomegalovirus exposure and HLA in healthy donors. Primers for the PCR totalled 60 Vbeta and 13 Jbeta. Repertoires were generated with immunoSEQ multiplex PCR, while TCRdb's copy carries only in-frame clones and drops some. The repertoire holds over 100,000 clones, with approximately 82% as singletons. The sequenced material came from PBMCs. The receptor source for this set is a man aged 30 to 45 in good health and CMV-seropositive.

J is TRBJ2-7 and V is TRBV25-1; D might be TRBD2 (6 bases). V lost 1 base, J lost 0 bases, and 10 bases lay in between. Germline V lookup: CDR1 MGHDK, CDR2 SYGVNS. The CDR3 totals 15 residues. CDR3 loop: CASSEWRGRSYEQYF. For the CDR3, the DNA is TGTGCCAGCAGTGAATGGAGGGGACGCTCCTACGAGCAGTACTTC.

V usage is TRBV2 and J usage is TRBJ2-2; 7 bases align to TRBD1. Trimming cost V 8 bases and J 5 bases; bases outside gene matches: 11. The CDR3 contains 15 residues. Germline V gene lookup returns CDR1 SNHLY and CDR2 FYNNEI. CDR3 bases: TGTGCCAGCCTGGAGAGGGGGCTTGGAACCGGGGAGCTGTTTTTT. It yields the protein CASLERGLGTGELFF. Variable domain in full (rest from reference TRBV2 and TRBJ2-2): EPEVTQTPSHQVTQMGQEVILRCVPISNHLYFYWYRQILGQKVEFLVSFYNNEISEKSEIFDDQFSVERPDGSNFTLKIRSTKLEDSAMYFCASLERGLGTGELFFGEGSRLTVL.

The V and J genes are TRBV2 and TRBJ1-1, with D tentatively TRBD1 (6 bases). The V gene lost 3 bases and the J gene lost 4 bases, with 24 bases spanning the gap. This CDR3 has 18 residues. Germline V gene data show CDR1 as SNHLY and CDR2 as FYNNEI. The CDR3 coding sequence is TGTGCCAGCAGTGACCTACAGGGTGGCCAAAATTGGGGCACTGAAGCTTTCTTT. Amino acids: CASSDLQGGQNWGTEAFF. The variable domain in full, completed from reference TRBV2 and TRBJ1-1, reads EPEVTQTPSHQVTQMGQEVILRCVPISNHLYFYWYRQILGQKVEFLVSFYNNEISEKSEIFDDQFSVERPDGSNFTLKIRSTKLEDSAMYFCASSDLQGGQNWGTEAFFGQGTRLTVV.

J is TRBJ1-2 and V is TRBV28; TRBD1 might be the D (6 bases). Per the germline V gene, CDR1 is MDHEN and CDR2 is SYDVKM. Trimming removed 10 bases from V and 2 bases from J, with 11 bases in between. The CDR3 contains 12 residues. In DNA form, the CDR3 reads TGTGCCAACTTCGGACAGAACTATGGCTACACCTTC. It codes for CANFGQNYGYTF.

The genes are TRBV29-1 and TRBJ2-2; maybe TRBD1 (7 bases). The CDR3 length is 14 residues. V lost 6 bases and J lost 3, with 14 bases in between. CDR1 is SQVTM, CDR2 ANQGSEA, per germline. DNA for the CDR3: TGCAGCGTCCCGCGGGACAGATACACCGGGGAGCTGTTTTTT. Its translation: CSVPRDRYTGELFF.

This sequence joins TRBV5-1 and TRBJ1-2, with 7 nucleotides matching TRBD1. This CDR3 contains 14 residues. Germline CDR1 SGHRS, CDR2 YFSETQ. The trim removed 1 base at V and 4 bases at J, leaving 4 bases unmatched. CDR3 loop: CASSLRTGFYGYTF. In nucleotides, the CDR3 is TGCGCCAGCAGCTTGCGGACAGGCTTCTATGGCTACACCTTC.

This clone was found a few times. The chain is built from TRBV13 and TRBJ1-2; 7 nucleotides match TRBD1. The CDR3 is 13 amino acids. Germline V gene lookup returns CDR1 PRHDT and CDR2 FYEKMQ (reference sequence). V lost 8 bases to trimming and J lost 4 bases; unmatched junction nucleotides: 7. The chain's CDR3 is CASARGRGYGYTF. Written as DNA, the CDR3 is TGTGCCAGCGCAAGGGGGCGAGGCTATGGCTACACCTTC.

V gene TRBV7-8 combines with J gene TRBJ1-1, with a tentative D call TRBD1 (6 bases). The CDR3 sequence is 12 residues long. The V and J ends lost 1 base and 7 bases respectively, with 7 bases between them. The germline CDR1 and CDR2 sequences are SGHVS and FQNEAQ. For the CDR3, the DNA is TGTGCCAGCAGCTTAGGAGGGGGTGAAGCTTTCTTT. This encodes CASSLGGGEAFF.

This chain's CDR3 is CSFSRGPNQPQHF. DNA of the CDR3: TGCAGCTTCTCCAGGGGGCCCAATCAGCCCCAGCATTTT. The chain couples TRBV29-1 to TRBJ1-5; 8 bases line up with TRBD1. Germline lookup yields CDR1 SQVTM and CDR2 ANQGSEA. The CDR3 is made up of 13 amino acids. J was trimmed by 3 bases and V by 8 bases; bases with no gene match: 6. The full variable domain, completed using reference TRBV29-1 and TRBJ1-5, is SAVISQKPSRDICQRGTSLTIQCQVDSQVTMMFWYRQQPGQSLTLIATANQGSEATYESGFVIDKFPISRPNLTFSTLTVSNMSPEDSSIYLCSFSRGPNQPQHFGDGTRLSIL.

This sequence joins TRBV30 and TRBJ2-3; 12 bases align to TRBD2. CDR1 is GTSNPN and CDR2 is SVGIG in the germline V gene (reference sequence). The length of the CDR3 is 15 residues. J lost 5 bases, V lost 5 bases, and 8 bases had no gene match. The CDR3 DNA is TGTGCCTGGGGTCGGGCTAGCGGGAGGGGAGATACGCAGTATTTT. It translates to CAWGRASGRGDTQYF.

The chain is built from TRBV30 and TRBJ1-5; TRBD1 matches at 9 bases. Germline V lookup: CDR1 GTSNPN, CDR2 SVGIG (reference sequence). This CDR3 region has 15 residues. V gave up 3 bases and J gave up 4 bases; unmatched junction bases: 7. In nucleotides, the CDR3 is TGTGCCTGGAGCCGCTGGGGACAGGGAAATCAGCCCCAGCATTTT. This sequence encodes CAWSRWGQGNQPQHF.

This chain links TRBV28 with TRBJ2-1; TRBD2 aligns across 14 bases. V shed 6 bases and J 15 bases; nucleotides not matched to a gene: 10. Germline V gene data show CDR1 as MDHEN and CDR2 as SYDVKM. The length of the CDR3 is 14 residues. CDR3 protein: CASRKLGTSGSPFF. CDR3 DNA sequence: TGTGCCAGCAGGAAATTAGGGACTAGCGGGAGCCCGTTCTTC.

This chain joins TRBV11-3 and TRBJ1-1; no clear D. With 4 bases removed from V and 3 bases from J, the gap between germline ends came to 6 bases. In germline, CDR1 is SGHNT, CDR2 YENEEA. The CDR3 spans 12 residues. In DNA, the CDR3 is TGTGCCAGCAGCTCCGGGGACACTGAAGCTTTCTTT. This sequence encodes CASSSGDTEAFF.

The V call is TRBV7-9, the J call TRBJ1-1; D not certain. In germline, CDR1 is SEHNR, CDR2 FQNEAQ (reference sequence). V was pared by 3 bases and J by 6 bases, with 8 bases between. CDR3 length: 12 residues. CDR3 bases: TGTGCCAGCAGCTTTATACTCGCTGAAGCTTTCTTT. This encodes CASSFILAEAFF.

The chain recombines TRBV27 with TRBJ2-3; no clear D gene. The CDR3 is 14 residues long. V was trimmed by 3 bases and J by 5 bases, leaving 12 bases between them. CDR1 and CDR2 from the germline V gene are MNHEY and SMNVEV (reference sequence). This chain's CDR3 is CASSFLRVGDTQYF. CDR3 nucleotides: TGTGCCAGCAGTTTTTTACGGGTGGGAGATACGCAGTATTTT.

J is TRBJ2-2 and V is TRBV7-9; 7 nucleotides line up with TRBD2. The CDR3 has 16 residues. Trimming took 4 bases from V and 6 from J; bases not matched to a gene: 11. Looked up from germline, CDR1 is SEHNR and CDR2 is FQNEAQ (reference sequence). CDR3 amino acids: CASSYGRLAGAGELFF. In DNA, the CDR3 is TGTGCCAGCAGCTACGGACGACTAGCCGGCGCCGGGGAGCTGTTTTTT.

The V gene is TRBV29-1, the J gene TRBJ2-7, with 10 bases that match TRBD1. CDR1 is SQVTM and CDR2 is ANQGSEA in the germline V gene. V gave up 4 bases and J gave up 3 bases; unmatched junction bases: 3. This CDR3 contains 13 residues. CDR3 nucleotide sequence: TGCAGCGTTGGTAGGACAGGGGGCTACGAGCAGTACTTC. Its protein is CSVGRTGGYEQYF.

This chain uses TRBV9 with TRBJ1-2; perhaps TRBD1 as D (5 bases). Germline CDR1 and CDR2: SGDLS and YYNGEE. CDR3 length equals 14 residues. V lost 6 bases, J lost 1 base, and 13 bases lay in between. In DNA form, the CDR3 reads TGTGCCAGCACCGTTACTGACAGTAACTATGGCTACACCTTC. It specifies CASTVTDSNYGYTF.

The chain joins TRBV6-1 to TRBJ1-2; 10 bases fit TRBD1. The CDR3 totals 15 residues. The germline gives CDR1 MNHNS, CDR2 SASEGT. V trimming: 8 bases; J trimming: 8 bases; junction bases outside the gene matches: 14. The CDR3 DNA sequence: TGTGCCAGCCGGGACAGGGGAGTACCTGCATGGGGCTACACCTTC. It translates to CASRDRGVPAWGYTF.

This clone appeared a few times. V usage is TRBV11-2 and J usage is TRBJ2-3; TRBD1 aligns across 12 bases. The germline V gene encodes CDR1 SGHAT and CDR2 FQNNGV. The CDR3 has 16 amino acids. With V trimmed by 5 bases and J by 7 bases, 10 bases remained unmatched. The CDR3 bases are TGTGCCAGCAGCACCCCCCGGGACAGGGGGCTTCATACGCAGTATTTT. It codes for CASSTPRDRGLHTQYF.

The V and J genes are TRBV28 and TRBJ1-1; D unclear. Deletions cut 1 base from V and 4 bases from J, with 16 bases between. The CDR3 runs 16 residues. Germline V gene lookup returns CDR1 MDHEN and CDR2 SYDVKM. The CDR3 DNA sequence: TGTGCCAGCAGTTTATACCCCCCTACTACGGGCACTGAAGCTTTCTTT. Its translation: CASSLYPPTTGTEAFF. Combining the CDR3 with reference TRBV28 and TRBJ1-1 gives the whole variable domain DVKVTQSSRYLVKRTGEKVFLECVQDMDHENMFWYRQDPGLGLRLIYFSYDVKMKEKGDIPEGYSVSREKKERFSLILESASTNQTSMYLCASSLYPPTTGTEAFFGQGTRLTVV.

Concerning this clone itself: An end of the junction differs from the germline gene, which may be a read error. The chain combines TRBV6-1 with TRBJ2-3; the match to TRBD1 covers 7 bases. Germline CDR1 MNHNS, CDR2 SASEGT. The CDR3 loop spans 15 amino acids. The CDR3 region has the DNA TGTGCCAGCAGGGAAGGGACAGCCTACACAGATACGCAGTATTTT. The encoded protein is CASREGTAYTDTQYF.

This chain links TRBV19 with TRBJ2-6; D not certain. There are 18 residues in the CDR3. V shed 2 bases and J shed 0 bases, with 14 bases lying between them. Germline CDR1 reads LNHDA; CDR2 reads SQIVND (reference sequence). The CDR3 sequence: CASSIFWQANSGANVLTF. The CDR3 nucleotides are TGTGCCAGTAGTATATTCTGGCAGGCCAACTCTGGGGCCAACGTCCTGACTTTC.

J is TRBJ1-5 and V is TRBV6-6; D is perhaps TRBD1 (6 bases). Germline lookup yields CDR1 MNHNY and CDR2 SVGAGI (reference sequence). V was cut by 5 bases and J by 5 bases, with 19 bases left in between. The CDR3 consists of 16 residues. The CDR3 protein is CASSLLGRGSDQPQHF. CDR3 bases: TGTGCCAGCAGTCTACTCGGCAGGGGTTCGGATCAGCCCCAGCATTTT.

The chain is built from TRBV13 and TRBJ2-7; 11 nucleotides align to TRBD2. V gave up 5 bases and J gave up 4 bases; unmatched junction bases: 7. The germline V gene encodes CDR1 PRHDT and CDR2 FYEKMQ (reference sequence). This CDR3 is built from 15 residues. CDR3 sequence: CASSLLAGEPYEQYV. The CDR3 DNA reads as TGTGCCAGCAGCCTACTAGCGGGAGAACCTTACGAGCAGTACGTC.

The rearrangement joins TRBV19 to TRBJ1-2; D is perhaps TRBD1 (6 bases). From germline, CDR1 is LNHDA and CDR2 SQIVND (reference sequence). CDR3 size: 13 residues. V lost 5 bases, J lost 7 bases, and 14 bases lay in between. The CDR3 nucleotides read TGTGCCAGTAGTCCTACAGGGCGCGGTGGCTACACCTTC. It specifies CASSPTGRGGYTF.

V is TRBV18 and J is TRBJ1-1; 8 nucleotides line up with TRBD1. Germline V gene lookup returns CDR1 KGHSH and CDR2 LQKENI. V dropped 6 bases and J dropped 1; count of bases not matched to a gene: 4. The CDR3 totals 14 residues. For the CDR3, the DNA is TGTGCCAGCTCGCGGGGACAGGCGAACACTGAAGCTTTCTTT. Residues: CASSRGQANTEAFF.

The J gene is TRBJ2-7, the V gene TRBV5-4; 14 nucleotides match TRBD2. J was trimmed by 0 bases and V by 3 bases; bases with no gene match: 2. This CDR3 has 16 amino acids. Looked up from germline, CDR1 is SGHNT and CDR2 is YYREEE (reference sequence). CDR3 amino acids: CASSSGLAGGSYEQYV. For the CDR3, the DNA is TGTGCCAGCAGCTCTGGACTAGCGGGAGGCTCCTACGAGCAGTACGTC.